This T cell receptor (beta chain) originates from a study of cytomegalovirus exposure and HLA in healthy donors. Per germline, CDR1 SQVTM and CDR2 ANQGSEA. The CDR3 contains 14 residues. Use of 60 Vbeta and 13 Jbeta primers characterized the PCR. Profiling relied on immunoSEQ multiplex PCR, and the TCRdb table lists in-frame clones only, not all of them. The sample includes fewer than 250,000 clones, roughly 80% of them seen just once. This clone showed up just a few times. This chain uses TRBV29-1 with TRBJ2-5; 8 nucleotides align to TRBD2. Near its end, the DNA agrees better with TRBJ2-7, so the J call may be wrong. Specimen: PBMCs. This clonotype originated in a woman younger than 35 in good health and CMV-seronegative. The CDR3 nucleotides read TGCAGCGTTGGACGGTTAGCGGGGACCTACGAGCAGTACTTC. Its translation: CSVGRLAGTYEQYF.